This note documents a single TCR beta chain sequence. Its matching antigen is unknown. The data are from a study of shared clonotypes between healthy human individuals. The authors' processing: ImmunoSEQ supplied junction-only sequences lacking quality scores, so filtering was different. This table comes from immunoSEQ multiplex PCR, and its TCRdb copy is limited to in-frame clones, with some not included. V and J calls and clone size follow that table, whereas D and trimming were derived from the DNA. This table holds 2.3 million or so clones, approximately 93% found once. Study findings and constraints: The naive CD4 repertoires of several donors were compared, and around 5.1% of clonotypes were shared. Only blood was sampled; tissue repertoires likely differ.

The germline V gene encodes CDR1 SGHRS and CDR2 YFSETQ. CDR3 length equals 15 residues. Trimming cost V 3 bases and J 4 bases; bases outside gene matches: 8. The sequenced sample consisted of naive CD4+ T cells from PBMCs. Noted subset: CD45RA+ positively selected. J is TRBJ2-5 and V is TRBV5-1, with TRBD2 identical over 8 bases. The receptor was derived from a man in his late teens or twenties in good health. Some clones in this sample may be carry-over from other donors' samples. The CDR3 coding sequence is TGCGCCAGCAGCTCGGGACTAGTTATCCCAGAGACCCAGTACTTC. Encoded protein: CASSSGLVIPETQYF.